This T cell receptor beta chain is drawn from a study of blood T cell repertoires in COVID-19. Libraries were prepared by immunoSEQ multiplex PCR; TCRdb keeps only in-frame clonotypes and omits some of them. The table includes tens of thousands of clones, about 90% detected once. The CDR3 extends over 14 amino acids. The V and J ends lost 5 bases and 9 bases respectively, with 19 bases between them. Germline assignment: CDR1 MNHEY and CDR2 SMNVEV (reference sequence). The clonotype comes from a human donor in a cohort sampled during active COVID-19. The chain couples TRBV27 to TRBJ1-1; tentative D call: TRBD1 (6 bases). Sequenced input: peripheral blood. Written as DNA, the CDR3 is TGTGCCAGCAGTGCGCAGGGGCCCGCTCAGAAAGCTTTCTTT. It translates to CASSAQGPAQKAFF.